This T cell receptor (beta chain) was sequenced in a study of Ad26.COV2.S vaccination and SARS-CoV-2 variants. Study-level information: As a participant in COV1001, the donor was in the Ad26.COV2.S trial arm. Broader study findings: Spike-specific TCR breadth was greater in vaccine than placebo recipients.

The method was immunoSEQ multiplex PCR; TCRdb's version includes in-frame clones alone and lacks a portion of them. Of a few hundred thousand clones detected, 85% to 90% appear once; the ten largest clones hold about 5.4%. The V gene end was trimmed by 5 bases and the J gene end by 4 bases; junction bases not matched to a gene: 5. This CDR3 has 14 amino acids. The germline V gene encodes CDR1 PRHDT and CDR2 FYEKMQ (reference sequence). The treatment here: around 19 received Ad26.COV2.S at low or high dose, single or two shots; a few received placebo; per-sample allocation not given. All samples were drawn on day 63, counting from the first vaccine or placebo injection. This clone occurred a few times. Its antigen is still unknown.

The source material was peripheral blood, sampled in a trial of Ad26.COV2.S vaccine versus placebo. The chain uses TRBV13 and TRBJ1-3, with TRBD1 identical over 7 bases. This TCR was recovered from a person aged 18-60 years who received the Ad26.COV2.S COVID-19 vaccine or a placebo. CDR3 coding DNA: TGTGCCAGCAGCCCCAGACAGGGCGGAAACACCATATATTTT. Translated, it gives CASSPRQGGNTIYF.